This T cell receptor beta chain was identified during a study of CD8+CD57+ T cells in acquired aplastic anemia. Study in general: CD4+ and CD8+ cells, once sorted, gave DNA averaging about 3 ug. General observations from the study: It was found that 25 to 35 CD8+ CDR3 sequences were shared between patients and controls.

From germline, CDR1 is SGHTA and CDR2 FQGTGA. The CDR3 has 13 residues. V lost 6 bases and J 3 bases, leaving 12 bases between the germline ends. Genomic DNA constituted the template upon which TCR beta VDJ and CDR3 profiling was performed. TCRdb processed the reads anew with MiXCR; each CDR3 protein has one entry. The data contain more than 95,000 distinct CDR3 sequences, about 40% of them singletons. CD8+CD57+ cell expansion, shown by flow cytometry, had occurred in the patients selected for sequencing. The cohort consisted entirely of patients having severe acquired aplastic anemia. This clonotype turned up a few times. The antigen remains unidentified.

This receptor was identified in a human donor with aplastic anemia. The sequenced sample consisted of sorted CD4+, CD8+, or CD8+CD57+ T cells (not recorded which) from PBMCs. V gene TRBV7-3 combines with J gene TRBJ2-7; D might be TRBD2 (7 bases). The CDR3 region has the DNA TGTGCCAGCAGGGCGGGGGCCTTCTACGAGCAGTACTTC. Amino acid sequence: CASRAGAFYEQYF.